A single sample is the source of the 17 T cell receptor beta chains below, sequenced in a study of T cells after posttransplantation cyclophosphamide. Treatment was busulfan-fludarabine conditioning, a marrow graft, and cyclophosphamide on days +3 and +4. Assay: immunoSEQ multiplex PCR; the TCRdb copy retains only in-frame clones and omits some. Among about 4,000 clones listed, more than 80% were seen once. The sample here was CD4+ T cells sorted from blood, taken roughly 250 days after a stem cell transplant with posttransplant cyclophosphamide. These receptors were collected from a male patient aged 25-45 years who received an allogeneic stem cell transplant from a related donor, was CMV-positive, and had no GVHD. Some T cells may have originated in the graft donor.

V usage is TRBV7-3 and J usage is TRBJ1-2, with a weak D call TRBD1 (6 bases). V was shortened by 2 bases and J by 7 bases, with 14 bases between the two germline ends. CDR3 size: 14 residues. CDR1 and CDR2 from the germline V gene are SGHTA and FQGTGA. CDR3 in DNA: TGTGCCAGCAGCTTATGGAAGGGGGAGGGTGGCTACACCTTC. As protein: CASSLWKGEGGYTF.

This sequence joins TRBV10-1 and TRBJ2-3; 8 bases fit TRBD2. With 0 bases clipped from V and 0 bases from J, the junction kept 5 bases outside the gene matches. Per the germline V gene, CDR1 is WNHNN and CDR2 is SYGVQD (reference sequence). This CDR3 has 17 residues. The CDR3: CASSESRRGGSTDTQYF. DNA of the CDR3: TGCGCCAGCAGTGAGTCGAGACGGGGGGGCAGCACAGATACGCAGTATTTT.

This chain uses TRBV5-1 with TRBJ2-5, with TRBD2 matching over 9 bases. There are 15 residues in the CDR3. Germline CDR1 and CDR2: SGHRS and YFSETQ. Losses at the gene ends were 0 bases for V and 7 bases for J; bases not matched to a gene: 7. CDR3 sequence reads: CASSLEGGGAGTQYF. DNA of the CDR3: TGCGCCAGCAGCTTGGAAGGCGGGGGGGCCGGGACCCAGTACTTC.

The chain employs TRBV7-3 and TRBJ2-3; TRBD2 matches at 11 bases. The CDR3 is 15 amino acids. Germline V gene lookup returns CDR1 SGHTA and CDR2 FQGTGA. The V and J ends lost 5 bases and 3 bases, in that order; junction bases with no gene match: 4. As DNA, the CDR3 is TGTGCCAGCAGCATAGCGGGGGGGGAGACAGATACGCAGTATTTT. Protein product: CASSIAGGETDTQYF. Full variable domain (rest looked up from reference TRBV7-3 and TRBJ2-3): GAGVSQTPSNKVTEKGKYVELRCDPISGHTALYWYRQSLGQGPEFLIYFQGTGAADDSGLPNDRFFAVRPEGSVSTLKIQRTERGDSAVYLCASSIAGGETDTQYFGPGTRLTVL.

The table lists this clone with a few counts. The CDR3 region is CASSIVGRGVAAQHF. CDR3 bases: TGTGCCAGTAGTATAGTGGGTAGGGGAGTAGCGGCCCAGCATTTT. This rearrangement joins TRBV19 to TRBJ1-5; possible D gene TRBD1, 5 bases. CDR3 length: 15 residues. Per germline, CDR1 LNHDA and CDR2 SQIVND (reference sequence). V was shortened by 1 base and J by 11 bases, with 18 bases between the two germline ends.

This rearrangement joins TRBV9 to TRBJ2-5, with D perhaps matching TRBD2 (6 bases). The CDR3 has 16 amino acids. Germline assignment: CDR1 SGDLS and CDR2 YYNGEE. With 0 bases removed from V and 3 bases from J, the gap between germline ends came to 15 bases. The CDR3 nucleotides are TGTGCCAGCAGCGTAGTGAGGAGGGGTTCAAAAGAGACCCAGTACTTC. This sequence encodes CASSVVRRGSKETQYF.

The V and J genes are TRBV19 and TRBJ2-1, with 9 bases that match TRBD2. J was trimmed by 8 bases and V by 6 bases; bases with no gene match: 8. The CDR3 totals 14 residues. The V gene's germline CDR1 is LNHDA and CDR2 SQIVND (reference sequence). In DNA, the CDR3 is TGTGCCAGTAGCCCAACTAGCGGGCCTTATGAGCAGTTCTTC. It translates to CASSPTSGPYEQFF.

This clone was seen more than once but under ten times. The gene calls are TRBV18 and TRBJ2-3; 11 bases align to TRBD2. CDR1 and CDR2 (germline): KGHSH, LQKENI. CDR3 size: 14 residues. Germline trimming cut 6 bases from V and 6 bases from J; bases unmatched to any gene: 5. The CDR3 DNA is TGTGCCAGCTCCTTAACTAGCGGGAGCGATACGCAGTATTTT. Its translation is CASSLTSGSDTQYF.

This rearrangement joins TRBV6-5 to TRBJ1-4; D not certain. The ends were cut back, 5 bases at V and 6 bases at J, with 10 bases in the middle. Per germline, CDR1 MNHEY and CDR2 SVGAGI. CDR3 length equals 13 residues. This CDR3 reads CASSLPGDEKLFF. CDR3 in DNA: TGTGCCAGCAGTCTCCCGGGAGATGAAAAACTGTTTTTT.

The J gene is TRBJ2-3, the V gene TRBV25-1; TRBD2 is a possible D gene (6 bases). Trimming stripped 5 bases from V and 0 bases from J, with 18 bases between. The CDR3 is 17 residues long. Germline values: CDR1 MGHDK, CDR2 SYGVNS. CDR3 loop: CASSPERGGPSTDTQYF. CDR3 DNA: TGTGCCAGCAGTCCGGAGCGAGGAGGGCCCAGCACAGATACGCAGTATTTT.

The V and J genes are TRBV7-2 and TRBJ2-1; D gene uncertain. This CDR3 is built from 15 residues. Per germline, CDR1 SGHTA and CDR2 FQGNSA. Trimming cost V 4 bases and J 1 base, with 11 bases left between them. The CDR3 spells CASSSEPVSYNEQFF. DNA for the CDR3: TGTGCCAGCAGCTCCGAGCCCGTGTCCTACAATGAGCAGTTCTTC.

The chain links TRBV5-4 to TRBJ1-3; 11 bases are shared with TRBD1. From germline, CDR1 is SGHNT and CDR2 YYREEE (reference sequence). The V gene end was trimmed by 4 bases and the J gene end by 0 bases; junction bases not matched to a gene: 9. CDR3 size: 18 residues. The CDR3 DNA is TGTGCCAGCAGCCACCTTGGACAGGGGGCTATCTCTGGAAACACCATATATTTT. Its protein is CASSHLGQGAISGNTIYF.

This chain joins TRBV5-1 and TRBJ2-2; no clear D. Germline CDR1 and CDR2: SGHRS and YFSETQ. CDR3 length equals 16 residues. V was trimmed by 5 bases and J by 2 bases, leaving 16 bases between them. CDR3 DNA: TGCGCCAGCAGAAACACCTATCCGGGTAACACCGGGGAGCTGTTTTTT. This encodes CASRNTYPGNTGELFF.

This chain uses TRBV19 with TRBJ2-5; 11 positions match TRBD1. The ends lost 4 bases at V and 6 bases at J; junction bases unmatched: 16. CDR3 length: 18 residues. Per the germline V gene, CDR1 is LNHDA and CDR2 is SQIVND (reference sequence). The CDR3 protein is CASSNSIMDRGLIKTQYF. In DNA form, the CDR3 reads TGTGCCAGTAGTAATTCAATCATGGACAGGGGGCTGATTAAGACCCAGTACTTC.

This clone was observed a few times. This rearrangement joins TRBV7-6 to TRBJ1-1; tentatively, D is TRBD1 (5 bases). The CDR3 runs to 13 residues. CDR1 SGHVS and CDR2 FNYEAQ come from the germline V gene. The V end was cut by 1 base, the J end by 4 bases, with 7 bases between. This CDR3 reads CASSLGGVTEAFF. In DNA form, the CDR3 reads TGTGCCAGCAGCTTAGGGGGGGTCACTGAAGCTTTCTTT.

This chain connects TRBV5-1 to TRBJ2-7; TRBD2 might be the D (6 bases). The germline gives CDR1 SGHRS, CDR2 YFSETQ. V was cut by 0 bases and J by 3 bases, with 10 bases left in between. This CDR3 spans 14 amino acids. In nucleotides, the CDR3 is TGCGCCAGCAGCTTGGAGGGACTTGTCTACGAGCAGTACTTC. This translates into CASSLEGLVYEQYF.

The table lists this clone with a few counts. CDR3: CAWSRGYEQYF. DNA of the CDR3: TGTGCCTGGAGTCGGGGTTACGAGCAGTACTTC. The chain joins TRBV30 to TRBJ2-7, with TRBD2 as a possible D gene (5 bases). Trimming left V 2 bases short and J 4 bases short, with 6 bases between. CDR1 and CDR2 (germline): GTSNPN, SVGIG (reference sequence). The CDR3 consists of 11 residues. The variable domain in full, with the rest retrieved from reference TRBV30 and TRBJ2-7, is SQTIHQWPATLVQPVGSPLSLECTVEGTSNPNLYWYRQAAGRGLQLLFYSVGIGQISSEVPQNLSASRPQDRQFILSSKKLLLSDSGFYLCAWSRGYEQYFGPGTRLTVT.